The 2 T cell receptor beta chains reported below all come from one sample, sequenced in a study of regulatory T cells in long-lasting Graves disease. The time point here: newly diagnosed GD, antithyroid drugs for less than 3 months. RNA from PBMCs was the source of the TCR library. To make TCR beta libraries, researchers used iRepertoire HTBI primers and Arm-PCR of CDR3 regions. TCRdb processed the multiplex PCR reads anew with MiXCR; each CDR3 protein has one entry. Of 400,000 to 500,000 distinct CDR3 sequences listed, about a sixth are singletons. Separately, the same data were catalogued under a study of T cells in Graves' hyperthyroidism and ophthalmopathy.

The sample was peripheral blood mononuclear cells (PBMCs), taken at new diagnosis, from a patient treated with antithyroid drugs. The receptors shown here come from a woman between 18 and 29 years old with Graves disease.

This clonotype appeared a few times. The chain has TRBV3-1 and TRBJ1-4; D call uncertain. CDR1 LGHDT and CDR2 YNNKEL come from the germline V gene (reference sequence). The CDR3 is made up of 16 amino acids. V was pared by 4 bases and J by 8 bases, with 20 bases between. CDR3 nucleotides: TGTGCCAGCAGCCCGACCCGTTCGGGGTCTGGGGAAAAACTGTTTTTT. It specifies CASSPTRSGSGEKLFF.

As for this clonotype: This CDR3 fails to terminate in the conserved phenylalanine or tryptophan, so it likely reflects a read error. The chain combines TRBV7-9 with TRBJ2-2; 13 bases fit TRBD2. The V and J ends lost 3 bases and 3 bases, in that order; junction bases with no gene match: 10. The germline gives CDR1 SEHNR, CDR2 FQNEAQ (reference sequence). This CDR3 region has 19 residues. The CDR3 DNA is TGTGCCAGCAGCTTCTCAAAATGGACTAGCGGGAGCCACACCGGGGAGCTGTTTTCT. It is translated as CASSFSKWTSGSHTGELFS.